Listed here are 4 T cell receptor beta chains from one sample, sequenced in a study of Graves' ophthalmopathy and Graves' hyperthyroidism (dated by TCRdb to 2017 to 2018). This sample was sequenced with an Illumina HiSeq 2000. For repertoire sequencing, TCR beta CDR3 regions were amplified from RNA transcripts. The first round was an RT-PCR using HTBI primers with the Qiagen OneStep RT-PCR kit, and this first round was followed by a second-round multiplex PCR, then size selection and purification. The raw public reads went through TCRdb reprocessing: fastp at Q25, MiXCR clone calling, in-frame beta chains kept. One record per CDR3 amino acid sequence lists the most common genes and DNA. The sample contains 1 million to 1.3 million distinct CDR3 sequences, roughly two fifths of them found a single time. The ten largest account for over 8.5% of the sample. The sample was peripheral blood or thyroid tissue (not recorded which). Source of these receptors: an adult man with Graves' hyperthyroidism.

V usage is TRBV3-1 and J usage is TRBJ2-5; D not resolved. The CDR3 is made up of 14 amino acids. Germline CDR1 LGHDT, CDR2 YNNKEL (reference sequence). V gave up 3 bases and J gave up 2 bases, with 10 bases separating them. The chain's CDR3 is CASSHPVLQETQYF. For the CDR3, the DNA is TGTGCCAGCAGCCACCCGGTTTTGCAAGAGACCCAGTACTTC.

This chain connects TRBV19 to TRBJ1-3; D call uncertain. The CDR3 length is 10 residues. The germline gives CDR1 LNHDA, CDR2 SQIVND (reference sequence). CDR3 DNA sequence: TGTGAGAGGTGGAGAAACACCATATATTTT. Its protein product is CERWRNTIYF. The full variable domain, rest sourced from reference TRBV19 and TRBJ1-3, is DGGITQSPKYLFRKEGQNVTLSCEQNLNHDAMYWYRQDPGQGLRLIYYSQIVNDFQKGDIAEGYSVSREKKESFPLTVTSAQKNPTAFYLCERWRNTIYFGEGSWLTVV.

This chain joins TRBV29-1 and TRBJ2-5; maybe TRBD1 (6 bases). The V end was cut by 3 bases, the J end by 5 bases, with 10 bases between. This CDR3 comprises 12 residues. The germline CDR1 and CDR2 sequences are SQVTM and ANQGSEA. CDR3 sequence: CSVDTGHETQYF. The CDR3 nucleotides are TGCAGCGTTGACACAGGGCACGAGACCCAGTACTTC.

This clonotype occurred many times. J is TRBJ1-1 and V is TRBV29-1; no clear D. Trimming removed 5 bases at V and 2 bases at J, with 6 bases between. The germline V gene has CDR1 SQVTM and CDR2 ANQGSEA. CDR3 length equals 11 residues. CDR3 sequence (DNA): TGCAGCGTTAAACATAACACTGAAGCTTTCTTT. This encodes CSVKHNTEAFF.